A single sample is the source of the 16 T cell receptor beta chains below, sequenced in a study of blood T cell repertoires in COVID-19. Some clones are missing from TCRdb's copy, which holds only in-frame ones; the method was immunoSEQ multiplex PCR. The repertoire holds under 500,000 clones, with approximately 90% as singletons. Sequencing was carried out using PBMCs or T cells enriched from blood (not recorded which). Source of these receptors: a woman aged 18-30 years with acute COVID-19.

The V and J genes are TRBV27 and TRBJ2-1; D unclear. This CDR3 is built from 15 residues. Germline CDR1 and CDR2: MNHEY and SMNVEV (reference sequence). The germline V and J ends were trimmed by 2 bases and 0 bases, with 8 bases remaining between them. The CDR3 nucleotides are TGTGCCAGCAGTTTAGCGCCAAGCTCCTACAATGAGCAGTTCTTC. Amino acid sequence: CASSLAPSSYNEQFF.

This clone was counted a single time. The gene calls are TRBV21-1 and TRBJ1-6; the table's D call of TRBD1 was not tested on the DNA. TRBV21-1 is designated a pseudogene. The CDR3 loop spans 15 amino acids. The CDR3 is CASNRRGSYNSPLHF. The CDR3 coding sequence is TGTGCCAGCAATCGAAGGGGCTCCTATAATTCACCCCTCCACTTT.

The chain employs TRBV3-1 (or the pseudogene TRBV3-2) and TRBJ2-5; TRBD2 matches 7 bases. The CDR3 length is 13 residues. Trimming cost V 3 bases and J 5 bases; bases outside gene matches: 3. CDR1 LGHDT and CDR2 YNNKEL come from the germline V gene (reference sequence). As DNA, the CDR3 is TGTGCCAGCAGCCAGGGGGGGGATGAGACCCAGTACTTC. Encoded protein: CASSQGGDETQYF.

The count of this clone is one. The CDR3 reads CASSEVGGTGELFF. The CDR3 DNA is TGCGCCAGCAGTGAAGTAGGGGGCACCGGGGAGCTGTTTTTT. This sequence joins TRBV10-1 and TRBJ2-2; D perhaps matches TRBD1 (6 bases). Germline CDR1 is WNHNN and CDR2 is SYGVQD (reference sequence). This CDR3 is built from 14 residues. The ends were cut back, 3 bases at V and 4 bases at J, with 9 bases in the middle.

J is TRBJ1-1 and V is TRBV2; D perhaps matches TRBD1 (6 bases). The CDR3 consists of 12 residues. Trimming pared 6 bases from V and 4 bases from J, leaving 9 bases between. CDR1 and CDR2 from the germline V gene are SNHLY and FYNNEI. Here the CDR3 reads CASRTGPTEAFF. CDR3 nucleotide sequence: TGTGCCAGCAGAACAGGGCCCACTGAAGCTTTCTTT. The complete variable domain, with remaining parts taken from reference TRBV2 and TRBJ1-1, reads EPEVTQTPSHQVTQMGQEVILRCVPISNHLYFYWYRQILGQKVEFLVSFYNNEISEKSEIFDDQFSVERPDGSNFTLKIRSTKLEDSAMYFCASRTGPTEAFFGQGTRLTVV.

Concerning this clone: The sample has other DNA sequences that encode this CDR3 too. The chain links TRBV9 to TRBJ1-6, with 7 bases that match TRBD1. CDR3 length: 15 amino acids. With V trimmed by 4 bases and J by 7 bases, 8 bases remained unmatched. Germline values: CDR1 SGDLS, CDR2 YYNGEE. CDR3 protein: CASSPRQGGNSPLHF. In nucleotides, the CDR3 is TGTGCCAGCAGCCCCCGACAGGGAGGAAATTCACCCCTCCACTTT.

The chain is built from TRBV7-2 and TRBJ1-3, with D possibly being TRBD1 (5 bases). This CDR3 is built from 18 residues. V lost 2 bases and J lost 1, with 18 bases in between. Germline V CDR1 and CDR2: SGHTA, FQGNSA. CDR3 loop: CASSLRSAGFESGNTIYF. CDR3 in DNA: TGTGCCAGCAGCTTAAGGTCCGCAGGGTTTGAATCTGGAAACACCATATATTTT.

The rearrangement links TRBV7-9 to TRBJ1-2, with 7 bases identical to TRBD1. The CDR3 is 13 residues long. V trimming: 3 bases; J trimming: 3 bases; junction bases outside the gene matches: 1. Germline lookup yields CDR1 SEHNR and CDR2 FQNEAQ (reference sequence). The chain's CDR3 is CASSFDRDYGYTF. Written as DNA, the CDR3 is TGTGCCAGCAGCTTCGACAGGGACTATGGCTACACCTTC.

The sample holds a few counts of this clone. The chain combines TRBV7-8 with TRBJ1-5; the match to TRBD1 covers 9 bases. The V and J ends lost 5 bases and 4 bases, in that order; junction bases with no gene match: 3. In germline, CDR1 is SGHVS, CDR2 FQNEAQ. The CDR3 contains 14 residues. The chain's CDR3 is CASSGQGTNQPQHF. In nucleotides, the CDR3 is TGTGCCAGCAGCGGACAGGGGACAAATCAGCCCCAGCATTTT.

J is TRBJ1-2 and V is TRBV30; D is possibly TRBD1 (5 bases). V lost 2 bases, J lost 4 bases, and 17 bases lay in between. Germline CDR1 GTSNPN, CDR2 SVGIG (reference sequence). CDR3 length equals 15 residues. The CDR3 spells CAWSPRGGGSYGYTF. DNA for the CDR3: TGTGCCTGGAGTCCACGCGGGGGGGGGTCCTATGGCTACACCTTC.

This chain's CDR3 is CASTEAKPETQYF. The CDR3 DNA follows: TGTGCCAGCACCGAGGCGAAACCAGAGACCCAGTACTTC. The genes are TRBV5-5 and TRBJ2-5; D not resolved. Germline CDR1 SGHKS, CDR2 YYEKEE (reference sequence). Trimming shortened V by 6 bases and J by 4 bases, and 13 bases separated the two germline ends. The CDR3 is 13 residues long.

The chain uses TRBV20-1 and TRBJ2-1, with D unresolved. The germline V gene encodes CDR1 DFQATT and CDR2 SNEGSKA (reference sequence). V dropped 3 bases and J dropped 8 bases, with 8 bases sitting between them. This CDR3 region has 11 residues. Written as DNA, the CDR3 is TGCAGTGCTAGGCGGCCCGATGAGCAGTTCTTC. This gives the protein CSARRPDEQFF.

This chain joins TRBV3-1 (or the pseudogene TRBV3-2) and TRBJ2-7; 8 nucleotides match TRBD1. Germline CDR1 reads LGHDT; CDR2 reads YNNKEL (reference sequence). V shed 3 bases and J 0 bases; nucleotides not matched to a gene: 7. The CDR3 is 16 amino acids. The CDR3 DNA sequence: TGTGCCAGCAGCCAGGGACAGGCCATATACTCCTACGAGCAGTACTTC. Translated, it gives CASSQGQAIYSYEQYF.

The gene calls are TRBV11-1 and TRBJ2-4, with D possibly matching TRBD2 (6 bases). Trimming removed 5 bases from V and 1 base from J, with 6 bases in between. The germline gives CDR1 SGHAT, CDR2 FQDESV (reference sequence). The CDR3 loop spans 13 amino acids. The chain's CDR3 is CASSRGAKNIQYF. As DNA, the CDR3 is TGTGCCAGCAGCCGGGGGGCCAAAAACATTCAGTACTTC.

The chain joins TRBV9 to TRBJ1-2; 10 bases line up with TRBD1. The CDR3 contains 16 residues. Losses at the gene ends were 2 bases for V and 4 bases for J; bases not matched to a gene: 8. Germline V gives CDR1 SGDLS, CDR2 YYNGEE. CDR3 amino acids: CASSVVPGQGTYGYTF. The CDR3 DNA is TGTGCCAGCAGCGTCGTCCCGGGACAGGGGACCTATGGCTACACCTTC.

The chain joins TRBV5-1 to TRBJ1-5, with D possibly TRBD1 on 6 matching bases. Germline CDR1 reads SGHRS; CDR2 reads YFSETQ. Trimming took 6 bases from V and 4 from J, leaving 14 bases between them. This CDR3 has 14 residues. CDR3 residues: CASKLDTGNQPQHF. The CDR3 coding sequence is TGCGCCAGCAAGTTGGATACAGGGAATCAGCCCCAGCATTTT.